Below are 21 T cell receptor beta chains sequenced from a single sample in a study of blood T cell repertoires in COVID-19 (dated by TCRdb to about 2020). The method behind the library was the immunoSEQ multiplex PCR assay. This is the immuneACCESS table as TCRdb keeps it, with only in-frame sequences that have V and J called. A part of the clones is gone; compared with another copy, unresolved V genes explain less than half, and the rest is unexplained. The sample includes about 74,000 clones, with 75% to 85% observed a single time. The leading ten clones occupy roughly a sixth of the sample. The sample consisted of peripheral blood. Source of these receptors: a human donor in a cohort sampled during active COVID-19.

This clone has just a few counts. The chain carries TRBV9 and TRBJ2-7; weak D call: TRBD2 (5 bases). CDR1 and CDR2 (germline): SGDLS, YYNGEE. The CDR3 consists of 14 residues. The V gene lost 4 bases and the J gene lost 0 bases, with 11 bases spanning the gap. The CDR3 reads CASSSGTNSYEQYF. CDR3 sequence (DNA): TGTGCCAGCAGCTCGGGAACCAACTCCTACGAGCAGTACTTC.

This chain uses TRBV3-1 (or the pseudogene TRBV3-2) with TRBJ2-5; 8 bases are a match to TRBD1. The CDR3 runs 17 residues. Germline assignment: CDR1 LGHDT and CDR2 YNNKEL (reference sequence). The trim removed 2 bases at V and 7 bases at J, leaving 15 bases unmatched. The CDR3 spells CASSQPPWRQGTATQYF. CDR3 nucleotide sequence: TGTGCCAGCAGCCAACCCCCTTGGCGACAGGGGACCGCGACCCAGTACTTC.

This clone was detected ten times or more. The CDR3 region is CAIRDTQNQPQHF. CDR3 in DNA: TGTGCCATCAGAGACACACAGAATCAGCCCCAGCATTTT. The rearrangement links TRBV10-3 to TRBJ1-5; D gene ambiguous. CDR1 is ENHRY and CDR2 is SYGVKD in the germline V gene. The germline V and J ends were trimmed by 6 bases and 4 bases, with 10 bases remaining between them. The CDR3 has 13 amino acids.

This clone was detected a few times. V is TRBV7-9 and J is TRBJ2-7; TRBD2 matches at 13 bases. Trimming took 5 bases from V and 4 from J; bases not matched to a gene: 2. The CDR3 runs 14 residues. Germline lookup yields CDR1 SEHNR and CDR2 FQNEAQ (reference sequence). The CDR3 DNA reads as TGTGCCAGCAGCCGACTAGCGGGAGGATACGAGCAGTACTTC. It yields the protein CASSRLAGGYEQYF.

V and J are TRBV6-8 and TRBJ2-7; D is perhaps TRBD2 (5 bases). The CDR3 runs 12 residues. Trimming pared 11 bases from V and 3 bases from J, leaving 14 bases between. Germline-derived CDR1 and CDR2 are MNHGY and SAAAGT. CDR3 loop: CAGGLAFYEQYF. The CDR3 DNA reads TGTGCCGGCGGCCTAGCATTCTACGAGCAGTACTTC.

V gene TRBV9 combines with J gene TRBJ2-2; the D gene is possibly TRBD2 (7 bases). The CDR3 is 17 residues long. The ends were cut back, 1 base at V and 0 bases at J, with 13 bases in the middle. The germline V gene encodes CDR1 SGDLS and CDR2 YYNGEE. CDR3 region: CASSVRGDTSNTGELFF. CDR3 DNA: TGTGCCAGCAGCGTACGGGGGGACACTTCGAACACCGGGGAGCTGTTTTTT.

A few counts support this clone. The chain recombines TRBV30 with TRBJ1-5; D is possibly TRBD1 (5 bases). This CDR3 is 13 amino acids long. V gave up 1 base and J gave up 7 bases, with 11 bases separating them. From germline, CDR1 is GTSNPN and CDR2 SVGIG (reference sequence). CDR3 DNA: TGTGCCTGGAGTGCCAGGGCAAACCAGCCCCAGCATTTT. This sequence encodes CAWSARANQPQHF.

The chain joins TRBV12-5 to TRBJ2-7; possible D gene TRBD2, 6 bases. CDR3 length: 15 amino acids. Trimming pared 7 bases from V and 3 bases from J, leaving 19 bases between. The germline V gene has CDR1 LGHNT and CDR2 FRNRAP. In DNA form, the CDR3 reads TGTGCTAGTGCCCCTCCCAGACTAGGGGACTACGAGCAGTACTTC. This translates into CASAPPRLGDYEQYF.

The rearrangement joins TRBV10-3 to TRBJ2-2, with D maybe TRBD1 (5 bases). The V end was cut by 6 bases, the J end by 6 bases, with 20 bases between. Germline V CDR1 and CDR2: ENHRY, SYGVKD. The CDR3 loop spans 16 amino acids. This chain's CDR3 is CAIRNNRIPTPGELFF. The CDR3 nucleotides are TGTGCCATCAGAAACAACAGGATTCCTACACCCGGGGAGCTGTTTTTT.

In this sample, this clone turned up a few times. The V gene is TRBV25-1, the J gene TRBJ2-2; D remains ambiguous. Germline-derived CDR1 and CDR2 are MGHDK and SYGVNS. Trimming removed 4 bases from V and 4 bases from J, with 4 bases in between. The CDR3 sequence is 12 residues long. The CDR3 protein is CASSASTGELFF. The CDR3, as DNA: TGTGCCAGCAGTGCGAGCACCGGGGAGCTGTTTTTT.

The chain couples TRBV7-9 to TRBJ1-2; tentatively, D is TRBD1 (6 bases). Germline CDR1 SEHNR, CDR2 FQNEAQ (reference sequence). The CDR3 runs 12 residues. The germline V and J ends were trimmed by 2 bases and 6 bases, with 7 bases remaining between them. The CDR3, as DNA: TGTGCCAGCAGCTTAAGGGGGAATGGCTACACCTTC. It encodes CASSLRGNGYTF.

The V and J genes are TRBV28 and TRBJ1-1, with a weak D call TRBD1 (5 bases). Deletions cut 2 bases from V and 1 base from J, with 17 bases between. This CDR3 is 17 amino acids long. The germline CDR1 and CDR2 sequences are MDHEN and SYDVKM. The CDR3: CASSLVRVALRNTEAFF. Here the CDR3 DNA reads TGTGCCAGCAGTTTAGTCAGGGTGGCCCTGAGGAACACTGAAGCTTTCTTT.

The CDR3 loop reads CASRELTVSSGNTIYF. The CDR3 DNA sequence: TGTGCCAGTAGGGAGTTGACGGTCAGCTCTGGAAACACCATATATTTT. The V call is TRBV19, the J call TRBJ1-3; unclear D gene. Deletions cut 6 bases from V and 0 bases from J, with 15 bases between. Germline values: CDR1 LNHDA, CDR2 SQIVND (reference sequence). The CDR3 is 16 amino acids.

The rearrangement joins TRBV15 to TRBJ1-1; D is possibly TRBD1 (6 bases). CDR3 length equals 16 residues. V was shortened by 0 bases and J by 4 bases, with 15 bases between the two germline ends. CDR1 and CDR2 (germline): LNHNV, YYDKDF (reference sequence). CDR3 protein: CATSRDGGLKGTEAFF. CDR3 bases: TGTGCCACCAGCAGAGACGGGGGGCTGAAGGGCACTGAAGCTTTCTTT. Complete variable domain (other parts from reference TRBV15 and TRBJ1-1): DAMVIQNPRYQVTQFGKPVTLSCSQTLNHNVMYWYQQKSSQAPKLLFHYYDKDFNNEADTPDNFQSRRPNTSFCFLDIRSPGLGDTAMYLCATSRDGGLKGTEAFFGQGTRLTVV.

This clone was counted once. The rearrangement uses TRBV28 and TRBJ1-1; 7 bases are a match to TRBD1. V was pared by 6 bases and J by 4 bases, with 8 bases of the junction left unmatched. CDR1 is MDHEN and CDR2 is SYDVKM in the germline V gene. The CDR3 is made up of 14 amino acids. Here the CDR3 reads CASRPSDRVTEAFF. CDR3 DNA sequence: TGTGCCAGCAGACCTAGCGACAGGGTCACTGAAGCTTTCTTT.

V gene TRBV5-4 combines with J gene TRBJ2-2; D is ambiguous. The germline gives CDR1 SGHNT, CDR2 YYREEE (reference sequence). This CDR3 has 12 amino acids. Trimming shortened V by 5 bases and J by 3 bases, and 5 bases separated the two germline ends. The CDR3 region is CASRSDTGELFF. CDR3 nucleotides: TGTGCCAGCAGGTCGGACACCGGGGAGCTGTTTTTT.

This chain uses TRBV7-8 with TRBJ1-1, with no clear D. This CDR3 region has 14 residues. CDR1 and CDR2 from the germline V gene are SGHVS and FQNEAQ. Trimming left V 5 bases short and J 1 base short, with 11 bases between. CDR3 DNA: TGTGCCAGCAGCGAGAGGGAAGGGAACACTGAAGCTTTCTTT. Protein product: CASSEREGNTEAFF.

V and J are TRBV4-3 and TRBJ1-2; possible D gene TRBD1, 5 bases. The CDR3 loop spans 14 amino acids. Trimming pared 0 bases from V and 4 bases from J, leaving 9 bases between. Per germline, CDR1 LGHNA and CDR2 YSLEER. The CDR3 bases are TGCGCCAGCAGCCAAGAGCAGGGTTTCTATGGCTACACCTTC. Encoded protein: CASSQEQGFYGYTF.

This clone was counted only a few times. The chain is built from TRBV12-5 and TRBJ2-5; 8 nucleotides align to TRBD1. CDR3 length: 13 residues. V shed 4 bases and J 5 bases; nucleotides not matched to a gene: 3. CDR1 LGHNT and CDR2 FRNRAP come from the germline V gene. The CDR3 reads CASGSGGEETQYF. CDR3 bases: TGTGCTAGTGGTTCAGGGGGCGAGGAGACCCAGTACTTC. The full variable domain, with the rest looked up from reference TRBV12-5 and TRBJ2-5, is DARVTQTPRHKVTEMGQEVTMRCQPILGHNTVFWYRQTMMQGLELLAYFRNRAPLDDSGMPKDRFSAEMPDATLATLKIQPSEPRDSAVYFCASGSGGEETQYFGPGTRLLVL.

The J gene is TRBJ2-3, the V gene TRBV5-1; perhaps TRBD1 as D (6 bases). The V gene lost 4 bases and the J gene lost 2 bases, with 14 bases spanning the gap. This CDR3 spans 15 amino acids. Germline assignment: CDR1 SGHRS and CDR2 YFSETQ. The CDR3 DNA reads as TGCGCCAGCAGCCCAAAGGGACACAACACAGATACGCAGTATTTT. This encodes CASSPKGHNTDTQYF.

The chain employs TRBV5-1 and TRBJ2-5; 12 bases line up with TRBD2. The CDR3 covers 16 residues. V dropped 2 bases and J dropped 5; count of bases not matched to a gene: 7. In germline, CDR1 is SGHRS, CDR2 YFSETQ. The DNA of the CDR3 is TGCGCCAGCAGCTTCAATCTAGCGGGAGGGGTTGAGACCCAGTACTTC. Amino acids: CASSFNLAGGVETQYF. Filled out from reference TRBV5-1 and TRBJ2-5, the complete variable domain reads KAGVTQTPRYLIKTRGQQVTLSCSPISGHRSVSWYQQTPGQGLQFLFEYFSETQRNKGNFPGRFSGRQFSNSRSEMNVSTLELGDSALYLCASSFNLAGGVETQYFGPGTRLLVL.